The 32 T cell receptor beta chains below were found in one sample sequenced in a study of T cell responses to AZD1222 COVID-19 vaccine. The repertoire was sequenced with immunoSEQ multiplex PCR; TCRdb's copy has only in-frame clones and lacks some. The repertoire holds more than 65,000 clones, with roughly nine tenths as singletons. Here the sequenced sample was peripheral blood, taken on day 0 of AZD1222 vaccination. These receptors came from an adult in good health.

CDR3 amino acids: CASSMEGTSGNTGELFF. CDR3 sequence (DNA): TGTGCCAGTAGTATGGAGGGAACTAGCGGGAACACCGGGGAGCTGTTTTTT. This chain connects TRBV19 to TRBJ2-2; 8 bases are shared with TRBD2. CDR1 LNHDA and CDR2 SQIVND come from the germline V gene (reference sequence). V shed 3 bases and J 1 base; nucleotides not matched to a gene: 7. This CDR3 region has 17 residues.

The CDR3 DNA reads TGTGCCAGCAGCTCCCGAACCCCAACAGGGGGCTCGAGCACCGGGGAGCTGTTTTTT. The encoded protein is CASSSRTPTGGSSTGELFF. The chain links TRBV7-6 to TRBJ2-2; TRBD1 matches 9 bases. The V segment lost 4 bases and the J segment 4 bases; nucleotides outside the gene matches: 16. This CDR3 comprises 19 residues. Germline values: CDR1 SGHVS, CDR2 FNYEAQ.

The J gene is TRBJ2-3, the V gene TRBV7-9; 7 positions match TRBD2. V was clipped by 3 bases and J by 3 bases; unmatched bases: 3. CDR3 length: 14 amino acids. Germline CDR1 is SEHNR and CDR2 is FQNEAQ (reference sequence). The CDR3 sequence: CASSFFSGTDTQYF. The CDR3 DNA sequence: TGTGCCAGCAGCTTCTTTAGCGGGACAGATACGCAGTATTTT.

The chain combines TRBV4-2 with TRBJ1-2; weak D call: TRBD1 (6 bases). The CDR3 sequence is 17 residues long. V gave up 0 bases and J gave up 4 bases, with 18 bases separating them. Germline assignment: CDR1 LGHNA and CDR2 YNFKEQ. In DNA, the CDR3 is TGTGCCAGCAGCCAAGATGGTACAGGGCCAAGGAGCTATGGCTACACCTTC. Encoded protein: CASSQDGTGPRSYGYTF.

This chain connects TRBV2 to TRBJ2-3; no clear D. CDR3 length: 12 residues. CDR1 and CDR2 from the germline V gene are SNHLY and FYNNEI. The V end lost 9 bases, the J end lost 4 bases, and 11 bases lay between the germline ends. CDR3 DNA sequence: TGTGCCAGTCACCCTACGGCAGATACGCAGTATTTT. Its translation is CASHPTADTQYF.

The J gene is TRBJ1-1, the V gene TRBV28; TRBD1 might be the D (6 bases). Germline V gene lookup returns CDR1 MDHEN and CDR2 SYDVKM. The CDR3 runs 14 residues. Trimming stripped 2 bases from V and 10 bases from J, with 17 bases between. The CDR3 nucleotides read TGTGCCAGCAGTTTACGCAGTGTGTCAGGGGTAGCTTTCTTT. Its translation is CASSLRSVSGVAFF.

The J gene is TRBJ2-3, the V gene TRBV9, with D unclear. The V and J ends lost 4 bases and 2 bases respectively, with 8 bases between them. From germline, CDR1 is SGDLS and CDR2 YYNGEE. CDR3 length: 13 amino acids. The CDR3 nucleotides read TGTGCCAGCAGCATCGATATCACAGATACGCAGTATTTT. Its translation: CASSIDITDTQYF.

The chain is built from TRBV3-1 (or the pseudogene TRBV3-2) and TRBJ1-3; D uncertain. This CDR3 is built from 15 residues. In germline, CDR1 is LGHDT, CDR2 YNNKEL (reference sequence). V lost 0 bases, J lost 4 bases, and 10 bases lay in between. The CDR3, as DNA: TGTGCCAGCAGCCAAGATGGAGGGTACGGAAACACCATATATTTT. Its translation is CASSQDGGYGNTIYF.

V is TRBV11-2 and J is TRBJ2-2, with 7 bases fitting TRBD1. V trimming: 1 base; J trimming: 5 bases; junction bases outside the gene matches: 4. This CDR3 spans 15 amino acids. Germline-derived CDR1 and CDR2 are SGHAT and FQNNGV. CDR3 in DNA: TGTGCCAGCAGCTTAGTAGGACAGGTGACCGGGGAGCTGTTTTTT. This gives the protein CASSLVGQVTGELFF.

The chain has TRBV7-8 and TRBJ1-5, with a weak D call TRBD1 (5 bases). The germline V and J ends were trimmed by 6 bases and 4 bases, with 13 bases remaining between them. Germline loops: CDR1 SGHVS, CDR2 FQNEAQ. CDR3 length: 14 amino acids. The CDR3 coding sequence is TGTGCCAGCAGTTCCGGGACGGTTAATCAGCCCCAGCATTTT. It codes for CASSSGTVNQPQHF.

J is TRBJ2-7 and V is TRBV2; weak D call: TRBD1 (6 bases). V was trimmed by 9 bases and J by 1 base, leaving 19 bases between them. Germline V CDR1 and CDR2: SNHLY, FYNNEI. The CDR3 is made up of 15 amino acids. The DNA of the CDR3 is TGTGCCAGTCCTCAGGAGGCAGGGGCGTCCTACGAGCAGTACTTC. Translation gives CASPQEAGASYEQYF.

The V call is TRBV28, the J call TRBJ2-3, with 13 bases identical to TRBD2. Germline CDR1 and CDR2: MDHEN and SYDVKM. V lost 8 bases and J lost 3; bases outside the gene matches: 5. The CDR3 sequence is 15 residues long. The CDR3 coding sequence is TGTGCCAGCTCCACTAGCGGGAGGGGGACAGATACGCAGTATTTT. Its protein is CASSTSGRGTDTQYF.

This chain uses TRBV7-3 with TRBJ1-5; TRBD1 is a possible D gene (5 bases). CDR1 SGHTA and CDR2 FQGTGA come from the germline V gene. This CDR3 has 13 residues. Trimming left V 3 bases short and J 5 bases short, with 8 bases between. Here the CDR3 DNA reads TGTGCCAGCAGCTTCGGACAAGATCAGCCCCAGCATTTT. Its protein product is CASSFGQDQPQHF.

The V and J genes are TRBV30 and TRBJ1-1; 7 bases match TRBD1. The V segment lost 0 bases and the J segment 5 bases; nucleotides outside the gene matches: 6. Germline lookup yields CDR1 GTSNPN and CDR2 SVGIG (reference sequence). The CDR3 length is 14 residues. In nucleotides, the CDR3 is TGTGCCTGGAGTGTGACAGGGAGGGGTACTGAAGCTTTCTTT. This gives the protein CAWSVTGRGTEAFF.

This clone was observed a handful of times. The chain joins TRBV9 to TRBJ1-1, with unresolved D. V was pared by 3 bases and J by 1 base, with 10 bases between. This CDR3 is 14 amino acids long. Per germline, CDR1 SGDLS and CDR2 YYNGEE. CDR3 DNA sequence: TGTGCCAGCAGCGGGCCCGAGTGGAACACTGAAGCTTTCTTT. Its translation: CASSGPEWNTEAFF.

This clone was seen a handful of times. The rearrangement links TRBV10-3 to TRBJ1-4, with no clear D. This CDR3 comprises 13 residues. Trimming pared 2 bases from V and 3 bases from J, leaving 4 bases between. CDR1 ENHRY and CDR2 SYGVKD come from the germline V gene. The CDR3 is CAISEGANEKLFF. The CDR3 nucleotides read TGTGCCATCAGTGAGGGGGCTAATGAAAAACTGTTTTTT.

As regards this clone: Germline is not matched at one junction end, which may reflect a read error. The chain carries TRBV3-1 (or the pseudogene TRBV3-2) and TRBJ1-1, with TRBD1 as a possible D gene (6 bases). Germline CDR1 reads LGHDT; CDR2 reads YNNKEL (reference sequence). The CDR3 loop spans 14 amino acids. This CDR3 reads CASTQVRGAGEAFF. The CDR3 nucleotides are TGTGCCAGCACCCAAGTCAGGGGCGCGGGTGAAGCTTTCTTT.

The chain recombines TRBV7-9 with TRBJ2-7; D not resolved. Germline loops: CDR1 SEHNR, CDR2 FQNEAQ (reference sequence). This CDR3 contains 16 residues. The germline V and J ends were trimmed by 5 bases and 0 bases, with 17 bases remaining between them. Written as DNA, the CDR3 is TGTGCCAGCAGCCCACCGGGCATTTTTACCTCCTACGAGCAGTACTTC. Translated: CASSPPGIFTSYEQYF.

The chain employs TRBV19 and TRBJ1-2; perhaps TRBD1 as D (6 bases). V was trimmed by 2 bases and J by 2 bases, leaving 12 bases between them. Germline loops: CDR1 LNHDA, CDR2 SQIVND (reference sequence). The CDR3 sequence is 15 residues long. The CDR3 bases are TGTGCCAGTAGTATAATCCGGGGGCGCAACTATGGCTACACCTTC. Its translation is CASSIIRGRNYGYTF.

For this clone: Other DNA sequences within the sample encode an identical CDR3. Here the CDR3 reads CASSPGQGGTGELFF. The CDR3 coding sequence is TGTGCCAGCAGCCCGGGGCAGGGGGGCACCGGGGAGCTGTTTTTT. The chain has TRBV7-9 and TRBJ2-2; D possibly corresponds to TRBD1 (7 bases). Germline CDR1 reads SEHNR; CDR2 reads FQNEAQ (reference sequence). This CDR3 region has 15 residues. The ends were cut back, 5 bases at V and 4 bases at J, with 14 bases in the middle.

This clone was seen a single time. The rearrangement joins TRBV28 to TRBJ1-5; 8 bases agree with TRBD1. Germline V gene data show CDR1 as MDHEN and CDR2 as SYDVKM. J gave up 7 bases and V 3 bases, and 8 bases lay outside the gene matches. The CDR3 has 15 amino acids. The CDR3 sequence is CASSFIMTGAQPQHF. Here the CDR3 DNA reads TGTGCCAGCAGTTTCATTATGACAGGGGCACAGCCCCAGCATTTT. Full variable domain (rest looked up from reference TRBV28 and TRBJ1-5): DVKVTQSSRYLVKRTGEKVFLECVQDMDHENMFWYRQDPGLGLRLIYFSYDVKMKEKGDIPEGYSVSREKKERFSLILESASTNQTSMYLCASSFIMTGAQPQHFGDGTRLSIL.

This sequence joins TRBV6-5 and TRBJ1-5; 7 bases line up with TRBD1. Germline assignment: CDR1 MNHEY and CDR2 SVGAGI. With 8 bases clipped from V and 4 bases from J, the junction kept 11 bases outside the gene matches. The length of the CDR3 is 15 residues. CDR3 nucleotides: TGTGCCAGCGGCCCCACCGGGACAGTTAATCAGCCCCAGCATTTT. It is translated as CASGPTGTVNQPQHF.

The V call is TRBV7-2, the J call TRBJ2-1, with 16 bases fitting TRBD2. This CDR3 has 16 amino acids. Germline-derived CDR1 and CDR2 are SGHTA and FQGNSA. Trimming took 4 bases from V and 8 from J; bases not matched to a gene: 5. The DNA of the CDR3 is TGTGCCAGCAGCTCGGGACTAGCGGGAGGGCACGATGAGCAGTTCTTC. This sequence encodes CASSSGLAGGHDEQFF.

The CDR3 loop reads CASSRQGEETQYF. CDR3 DNA sequence: TGCGCCAGCAGCCGACAGGGAGAAGAGACCCAGTACTTC. J is TRBJ2-5 and V is TRBV5-1, with TRBD1 matching over 7 bases. The ends lost 4 bases at V and 3 bases at J; junction bases unmatched: 3. Germline values: CDR1 SGHRS, CDR2 YFSETQ. The CDR3 totals 13 residues.

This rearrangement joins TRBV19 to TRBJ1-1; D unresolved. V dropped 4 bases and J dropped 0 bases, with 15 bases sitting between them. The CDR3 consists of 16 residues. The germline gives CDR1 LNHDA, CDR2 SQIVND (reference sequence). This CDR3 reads CASSKPSGGLNTEAFF. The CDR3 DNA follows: TGTGCCAGTAGTAAGCCCTCCGGAGGATTGAACACTGAAGCTTTCTTT.

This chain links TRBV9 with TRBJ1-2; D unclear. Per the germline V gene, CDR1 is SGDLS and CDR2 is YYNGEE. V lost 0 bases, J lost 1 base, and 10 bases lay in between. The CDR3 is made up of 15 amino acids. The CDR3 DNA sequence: TGTGCCAGCAGCGTAGGGCAGCAGATTAACTATGGCTACACCTTC. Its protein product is CASSVGQQINYGYTF.

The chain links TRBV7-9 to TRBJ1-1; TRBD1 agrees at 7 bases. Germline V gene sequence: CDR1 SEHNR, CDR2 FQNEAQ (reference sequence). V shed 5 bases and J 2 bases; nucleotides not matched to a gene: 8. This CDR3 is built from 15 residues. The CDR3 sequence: CASSARTGANTEAFF. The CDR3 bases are TGTGCCAGCAGCGCACGTACAGGGGCAAACACTGAAGCTTTCTTT.

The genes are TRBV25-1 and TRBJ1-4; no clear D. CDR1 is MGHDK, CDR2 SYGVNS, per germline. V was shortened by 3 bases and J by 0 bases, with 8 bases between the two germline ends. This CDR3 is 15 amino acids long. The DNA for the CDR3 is TGTGCCAGCAGTGACGGACGGTCAACTAATGAAAAACTGTTTTTT. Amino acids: CASSDGRSTNEKLFF.

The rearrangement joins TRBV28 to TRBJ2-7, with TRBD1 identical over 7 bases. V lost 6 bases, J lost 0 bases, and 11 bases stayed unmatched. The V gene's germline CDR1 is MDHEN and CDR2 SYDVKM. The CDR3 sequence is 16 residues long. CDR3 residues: CASSVRADRVSYEQYF. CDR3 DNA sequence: TGTGCCAGCAGCGTCCGCGCAGACAGGGTCTCCTACGAGCAGTACTTC.

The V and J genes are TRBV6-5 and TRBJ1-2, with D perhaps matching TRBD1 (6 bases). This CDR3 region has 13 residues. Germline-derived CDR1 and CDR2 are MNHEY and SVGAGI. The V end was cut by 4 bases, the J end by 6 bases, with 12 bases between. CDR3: CASSFQGRNGYTF. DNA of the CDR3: TGTGCCAGCAGTTTTCAGGGGAGGAATGGCTACACCTTC.

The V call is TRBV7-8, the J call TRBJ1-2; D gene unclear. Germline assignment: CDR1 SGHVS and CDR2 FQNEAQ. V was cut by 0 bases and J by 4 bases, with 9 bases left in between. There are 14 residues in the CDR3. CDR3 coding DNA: TGTGCCAGCAGCTTAGCGCCGGTGGGCTATGGCTACACCTTC. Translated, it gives CASSLAPVGYGYTF.

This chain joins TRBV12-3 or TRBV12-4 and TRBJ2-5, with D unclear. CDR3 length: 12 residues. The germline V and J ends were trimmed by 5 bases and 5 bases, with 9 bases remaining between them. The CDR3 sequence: CASSLRAETQYF. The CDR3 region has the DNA TGTGCCAGCAGTCTACGGGCGGAGACCCAGTACTTC.